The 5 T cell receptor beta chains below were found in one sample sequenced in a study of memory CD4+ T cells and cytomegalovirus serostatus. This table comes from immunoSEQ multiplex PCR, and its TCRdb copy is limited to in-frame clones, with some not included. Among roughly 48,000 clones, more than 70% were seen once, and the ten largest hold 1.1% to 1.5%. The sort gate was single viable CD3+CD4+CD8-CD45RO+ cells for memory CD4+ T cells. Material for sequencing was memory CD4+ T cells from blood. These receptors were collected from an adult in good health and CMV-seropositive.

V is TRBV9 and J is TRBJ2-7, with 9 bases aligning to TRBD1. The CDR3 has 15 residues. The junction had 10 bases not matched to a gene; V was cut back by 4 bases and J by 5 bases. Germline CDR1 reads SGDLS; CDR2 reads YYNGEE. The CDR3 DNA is TGTGCCAGCAGCCCCCTGGGGACAGGGAACCACGAGCAGTACTTC. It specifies CASSPLGTGNHEQYF.

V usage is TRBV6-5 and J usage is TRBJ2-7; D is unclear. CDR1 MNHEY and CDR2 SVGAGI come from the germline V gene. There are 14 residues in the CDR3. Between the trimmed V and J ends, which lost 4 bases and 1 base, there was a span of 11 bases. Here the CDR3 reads CASSSPGTSYEQYF. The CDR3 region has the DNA TGTGCCAGCAGTTCTCCGGGTACATCCTACGAGCAGTACTTC.

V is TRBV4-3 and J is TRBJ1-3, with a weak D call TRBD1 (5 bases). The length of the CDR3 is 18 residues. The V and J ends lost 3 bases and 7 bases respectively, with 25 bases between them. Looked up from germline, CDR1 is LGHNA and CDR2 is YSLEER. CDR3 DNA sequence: TGCGCCAGCAGCCACTCCTACGGGGGGACTACGGGCGGCAACACCATATATTTT. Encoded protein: CASSHSYGGTTGGNTIYF.

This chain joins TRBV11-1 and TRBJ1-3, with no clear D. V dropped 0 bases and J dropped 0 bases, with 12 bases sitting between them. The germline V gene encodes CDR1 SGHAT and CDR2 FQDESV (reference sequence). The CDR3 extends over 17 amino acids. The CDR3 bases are TGTGCCAGCAGCTTAGCCAGCCCGACCTACTCTGGAAACACCATATATTTT. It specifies CASSLASPTYSGNTIYF.

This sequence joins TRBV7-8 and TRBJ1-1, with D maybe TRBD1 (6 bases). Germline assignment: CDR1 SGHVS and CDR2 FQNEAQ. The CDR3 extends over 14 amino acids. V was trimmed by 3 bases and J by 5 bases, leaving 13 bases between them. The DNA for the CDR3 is TGTGCCAGCAGCTTGCTACAGGGTGGGACTGAAGCTTTCTTT. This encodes CASSLLQGGTEAFF. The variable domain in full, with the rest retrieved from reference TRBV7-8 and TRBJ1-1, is GAGVSQSPRYKVAKRGQDVALRCDPISGHVSLFWYQQALGQGPEFLTYFQNEAQLDKSGLPSDRFFAERPEGSVSTLKIQRTQQEDSAVYLCASSLLQGGTEAFFGQGTRLTVV.